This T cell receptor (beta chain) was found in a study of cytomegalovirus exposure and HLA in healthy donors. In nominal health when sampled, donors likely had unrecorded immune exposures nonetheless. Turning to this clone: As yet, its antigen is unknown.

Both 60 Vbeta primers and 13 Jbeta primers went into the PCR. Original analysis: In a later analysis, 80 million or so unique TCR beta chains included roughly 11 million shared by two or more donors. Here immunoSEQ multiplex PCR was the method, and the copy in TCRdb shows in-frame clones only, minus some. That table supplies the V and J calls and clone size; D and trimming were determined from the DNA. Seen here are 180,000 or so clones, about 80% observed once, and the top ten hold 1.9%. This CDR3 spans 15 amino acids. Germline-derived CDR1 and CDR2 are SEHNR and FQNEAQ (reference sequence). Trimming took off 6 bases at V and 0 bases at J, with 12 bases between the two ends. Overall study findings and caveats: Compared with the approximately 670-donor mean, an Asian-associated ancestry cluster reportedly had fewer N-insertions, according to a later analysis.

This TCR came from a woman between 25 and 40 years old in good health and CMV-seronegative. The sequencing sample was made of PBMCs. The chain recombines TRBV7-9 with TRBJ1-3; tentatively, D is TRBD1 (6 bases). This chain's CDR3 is CASSHRDISGNTIYF. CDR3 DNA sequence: TGTGCCAGCAGTCACAGGGATATCTCTGGAAACACCATATATTTT.